This T cell receptor beta chain was documented in a study of blood T cell repertoires in COVID-19 (dated by TCRdb to 2018 to 2020). Regarding the study in general: Collaborator samples came from the United States, Italy and Spain and covered acute and convalescent phases of COVID-19. The prospective study material was composed of cDNA or gDNA derived from T cells, B-cell-depleted T cells, or PBMCs. Subjects who had been exposed to COVID-19, were actively infected with it, or had recovered from it provided the deeply sampled blood TCRbeta repertoires that made up the dataset. The repertoires were made available in a free public database intended to serve as a resource for research on the immune response to SARS-CoV-2. Samples came from the ongoing ImmuneRACE study (first 160 participants) plus 1,254 subjects from 6 global collaborators. A de-identified subject ID, COVID-19 status, age in years and sex were almost always included in the sample metadata. HLA class I and class II types, where available, came from metadata supplied by the sample provider rather than from assay-based typing.

Overall results and qualifications from the work: The amount of clinical and demographic metadata varied by source and participant and was provided uncurated.

The junction carries 11 bases between V and J, which are trimmed by 5 bases and 3 bases respectively. Looking up the germline V gene (reference sequence) yields CDR1 MNHEY and CDR2 SMNVEV. The CDR3 spans 13 residues, from the cysteine through the phenylalanine. The CDR3 DNA has 39 bases and is translated from base 1. Concerning this clone: What antigen it recognizes has not been identified. No much larger clone is present one base from it, and per-base qualities are unavailable.

The immunoSEQ Assay, a bias-controlled multiplex PCR, was used to amplify TCRbeta CDR3 regions from genomic DNA. The study's processing was this. Nucleated cell counts per sample were estimated from amplification of reference gene primers within the assay. To quantify the absolute abundance of each unique TCRbeta CDR3 rearrangement, sequence reads were collapsed and filtered. For each sample, productive Simpson clonality was calculated by taking the square root of Simpson's diversity index across productive rearrangements. Held by TCRdb, this immuneACCESS table contains in-frame sequences only and omits some clones. Under half of the omission traces to an unresolved V gene where checked; the cause of the rest is unknown. For V, J and clone size, that table is used; D and trimming come from the DNA. This sample holds more than 300,000 clones; roughly nine tenths were observed only once. Roughly 20% of the sample lies in the top ten.

In the prospective study, participants were roughly 18 to 100 years old, resided in about two dozen geographic areas of the United States, and were enrolled through a virtual design. In the prospective study, cohorts were assigned on the basis of participant-reported clinical history obtained from a screening survey and a study questionnaire. For ImmuneRACE Cohort 3, a participant was defined as recovered based on two consecutive negative NP/OP PCR tests, clearance by a healthcare professional, or resolution of symptoms. Mobile phlebotomists in the prospective study collected whole blood, serum and a nasopharyngeal or oropharyngeal swab from every participant. Over an approximately 2-month period, participants in the prospective study had the option of providing additional blood draws and questionnaires. Blood samples from the prospective study were shipped frozen or at room temperature prior to DNA extraction.

The TCR sequence derives from a woman younger than 45 who had recovered from COVID-19. The rearrangement combines TRBV27 with TRBJ2-7; the D region possibly corresponds to TRBD2 (5 bases align). Sequences were obtained from PBMCs or T cells enriched from blood (not recorded which). The DNA sequence is as follows: TGTGCCAGCAGTAACCGGGATGGCTACGAGCAGTACTTC. This is translated as CASSNRDGYEQYF.